This TCR beta chain is from a study of blood T cells in healthy people across ages. V lost 6 bases to trimming and J lost 7 bases, with 19 bases between them. The length of the CDR3 is 15 residues. The second PCR ran roughly 6 to 12 cycles with a sample-barcoded 5' primer and J-beta primers. One entry per CDR3 protein, called by TCRdb with MiXCR from the 5' RACE reads. Of under 700,000 distinct CDR3 sequences in the sample, around 24% were seen once. These same data were also listed under a study on T cells of mothers and their children.

The chain has TRBV12-3 or TRBV12-4 and TRBJ2-1; D uncertain. The sequence was collected from a boy between 5 and 17 years old in good health. Sequencing was performed on blood. The CDR3 sequence is CASRDDLSERNEQFF. The CDR3 nucleotides read TGTGCCAGCAGGGATGACCTCTCCGAGCGTAATGAGCAGTTCTTC.